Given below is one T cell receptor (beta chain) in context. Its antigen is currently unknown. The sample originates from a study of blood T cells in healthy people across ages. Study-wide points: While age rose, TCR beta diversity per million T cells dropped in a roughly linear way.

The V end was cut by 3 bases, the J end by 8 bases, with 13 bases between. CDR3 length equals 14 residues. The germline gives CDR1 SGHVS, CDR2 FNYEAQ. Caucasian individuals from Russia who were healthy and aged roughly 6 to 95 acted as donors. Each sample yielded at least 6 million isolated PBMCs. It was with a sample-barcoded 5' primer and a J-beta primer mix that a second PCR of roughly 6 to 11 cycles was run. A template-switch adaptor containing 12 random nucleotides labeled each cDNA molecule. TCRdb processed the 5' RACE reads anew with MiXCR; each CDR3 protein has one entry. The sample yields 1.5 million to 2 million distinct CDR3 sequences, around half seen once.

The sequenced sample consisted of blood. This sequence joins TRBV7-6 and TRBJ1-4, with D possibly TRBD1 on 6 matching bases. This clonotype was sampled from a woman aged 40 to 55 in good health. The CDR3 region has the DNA TGTGCCAGCAGCTTCACAGGGCCGGGCGAAAAACTGTTTTTT. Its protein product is CASSFTGPGEKLFF.